The clone carrying this TCR beta chain turned up a few times. The CDR3 is 15 residues long. Germline assignment: CDR1 DFQATT and CDR2 SNEGSKA (reference sequence). The junction had 7 bases not matched to a gene; V was cut back by 1 base and J by 5 bases. These data are taken from a study of T cells after yellow fever vaccination. TCRdb recomputed calls from the 5' RACE reads with MiXCR, one row per CDR3 protein. Among approximately 550,000 distinct CDR3 sequences, roughly 14% were seen once, and the ten largest hold over 12%. Specimen: PBMCs, collected on the day of the yellow fever booster vaccination. The chain couples TRBV20-1 to TRBJ2-1; TRBD2 agrees at 8 bases. The receptor was isolated from a man aged 30-40 years who received the YFV17D yellow fever vaccine. In nucleotides, the CDR3 is TGCAGTGCTAGAGTAGCGGGAATTTTCCACAATGAGCAGTTCTTC. This translates into CSARVAGIFHNEQFF.